These 14 T cell receptor beta chains originate from one sample sequenced in a study of OX40 agonist ivuxolimab in advanced cancers. Clones were sequenced by immunoSEQ multiplex PCR, and TCRdb holds only the in-frame ones, with some missing. The table lists 45,000 to 50,000 clones, more than 75% of them singletons. Sequenced material: CD4+ or CD8+ T cells sorted from blood, taken in a trial of the OX40 agonist ivuxolimab. Receptors were obtained from an adult with an advanced solid tumor such as melanoma, head and neck, liver or kidney cancer.

V gene TRBV6-1 combines with J gene TRBJ1-3; no reliable D call. Deletions cut 3 bases from V and 0 bases from J, with 6 bases between. There are 14 residues in the CDR3. Looked up from germline, CDR1 is MNHNS and CDR2 is SASEGT. CDR3 in DNA: TGTGCCAGCAGTGATTGGAGCTCTGGAAACACCATATATTTT. This codes for CASSDWSSGNTIYF.

The V gene is TRBV4-1, the J gene TRBJ2-2; the D gene is possibly TRBD1 (5 bases). CDR3 length: 15 residues. Germline V gene data show CDR1 as MGHRA and CDR2 as YSYEKL. V dropped 4 bases and J dropped 7 bases, with 16 bases sitting between them. The CDR3 DNA is TGCGCCAGCAGCCTCCGGGCCAGTGACAGCGGGGAGCTGTTTTTT. Its translation: CASSLRASDSGELFF.

The rearrangement links TRBV30 to TRBJ2-1; the match to TRBD2 covers 8 bases. The germline gives CDR1 GTSNPN, CDR2 SVGIG (reference sequence). The CDR3 is 16 residues long. V dropped 2 bases and J dropped 1; count of bases not matched to a gene: 7. CDR3 nucleotides: TGTGCCTGGAGTCTGGGTACTAGCGGATCCTACAATGAGCAGTTCTTC. It yields the protein CAWSLGTSGSYNEQFF.

This clone was detected only once. CDR3 coding DNA: TGTGCCAGCAGCCCGCAGGGGGGCGGCTTGAAAGGGGAGCAGTTCTTC. This gives the protein CASSPQGGGLKGEQFF. This chain uses TRBV7-6 with TRBJ2-1; maybe TRBD1 (7 bases). The CDR3 has 16 residues. Germline V gene data show CDR1 as SGHVS and CDR2 as FNYEAQ. The V end was cut by 5 bases, the J end by 10 bases, with 24 bases between.

CDR3 loop: CAYRTDSYNEQFF. The DNA for the CDR3 is TGTGCCTACCGGACTGACTCCTACAATGAGCAGTTCTTC. The chain is built from TRBV2 and TRBJ2-1; D is perhaps TRBD2 (5 bases). Trimming cost V 11 bases and J 0 bases, with 11 bases left between them. Germline CDR1 and CDR2: SNHLY and FYNNEI. This CDR3 has 13 residues.

This clone was observed a single time. J is TRBJ1-2 and V is TRBV13; D is perhaps TRBD1 (5 bases). Deletions cut 0 bases from V and 8 bases from J, with 10 bases between. Germline V gives CDR1 PRHDT, CDR2 FYEKMQ (reference sequence). The CDR3 loop spans 13 amino acids. The CDR3 nucleotides read TGTGCCAGCAGCTTAGGGGGGCTGGAAGGCTACACCTTC. Protein: CASSLGGLEGYTF.

The V gene is TRBV6-1, the J gene TRBJ2-7, with a weak D call TRBD1 (6 bases). In germline, CDR1 is MNHNS, CDR2 SASEGT. The V end was cut by 7 bases, the J end by 3 bases, with 13 bases between. The CDR3 has 13 amino acids. The CDR3 DNA is TGTGCCAGCAATTGGGACAAAAACTACGAGCAGTACTTC. This encodes CASNWDKNYEQYF.

This CDR3 reads CATLGASLAKNIQYF. As DNA, the CDR3 is TGTGCCACTCTCGGGGCTTCTCTAGCCAAAAACATTCAGTACTTC. The genes are TRBV2 and TRBJ2-4; possibly TRBD1 or TRBD2 for D (5 bases each). The length of the CDR3 is 15 residues. In germline, CDR1 is SNHLY, CDR2 FYNNEI. Trimming cost V 10 bases and J 0 bases, with 16 bases left between them.

The genes are TRBV11-2 and TRBJ1-1, with 9 bases matching TRBD1. Germline-derived CDR1 and CDR2 are SGHAT and FQNNGV. Trimming cost V 0 bases and J 0 bases; bases outside gene matches: 8. This CDR3 is 18 amino acids long. The DNA for the CDR3 is TGTGCCAGCAGCTTAGAGCCCGGGACAGGGTACGTGAACACTGAAGCTTTCTTT. It yields the protein CASSLEPGTGYVNTEAFF. Drawing the rest from reference TRBV11-2 and TRBJ1-1, the complete variable domain is EAGVAQSPRYKIIEKRQSVAFWCNPISGHATLYWYQQILGQGPKLLIQFQNNGVVDDSQLPKDRFSAERLKGVDSTLKIQPAKLEDSAVYLCASSLEPGTGYVNTEAFFGQGTRLTVV.

This clone is large in the sample. Additional DNA sequences in this sample encode the identical CDR3. V usage is TRBV6-5 and J usage is TRBJ2-7; either TRBD1 or TRBD2 may supply D (5 bases each). Trimming removed 2 bases from V and 0 bases from J, with 5 bases in between. This CDR3 has 13 residues. The germline V gene encodes CDR1 MNHEY and CDR2 SVGAGI. This CDR3 reads CASSYGGSYEQYF. The CDR3 region has the DNA TGTGCCAGCAGTTACGGGGGCTCCTACGAGCAGTACTTC.

V gene TRBV5-1 combines with J gene TRBJ2-7; D gene ambiguous. The CDR3 spans 12 residues. Germline values: CDR1 SGHRS, CDR2 YFSETQ. The ends were cut back, 0 bases at V and 3 bases at J, with 4 bases in the middle. This chain's CDR3 is CASSLDRYEQYF. The CDR3 DNA reads TGCGCCAGCAGCTTGGACCGCTACGAGCAGTACTTC. Drawing the rest from reference TRBV5-1 and TRBJ2-7, the complete variable domain is KAGVTQTPRYLIKTRGQQVTLSCSPISGHRSVSWYQQTPGQGLQFLFEYFSETQRNKGNFPGRFSGRQFSNSRSEMNVSTLELGDSALYLCASSLDRYEQYFGPGTRLTVT.

J is TRBJ2-7 and V is TRBV6-5, with D perhaps given as TRBD1 or TRBD2 (5 bases each). The V and J ends lost 4 bases and 0 bases respectively, with 16 bases between them. CDR1 is MNHEY, CDR2 SVGAGI, per germline. The CDR3 runs to 16 residues. The CDR3 nucleotides read TGTGCCAGCAGTTCGCTAAGGGGACCGATCTCCTACGAGCAGTACTTC. Amino acid sequence: CASSSLRGPISYEQYF.

The CDR3 is CASSPPPGRGRTDTQYF. The CDR3, as DNA: TGTGCCAGCAGCCCGCCCCCCGGCAGGGGGAGGACAGATACGCAGTATTTT. The chain links TRBV11-2 to TRBJ2-3; a weak D match, TRBD1 (7 bases). Per germline, CDR1 SGHAT and CDR2 FQNNGV. The CDR3 contains 17 residues. V dropped 5 bases and J dropped 3 bases, with 21 bases sitting between them.

This rearrangement joins TRBV30 to TRBJ2-3; D remains unclear. The germline V gene has CDR1 GTSNPN and CDR2 SVGIG (reference sequence). Trimming removed 3 bases at V and 4 bases at J, with 11 bases between. The CDR3 spans 13 residues. The CDR3 nucleotides are TGTGCCTGGAGAAGGGTCAGTCCAGATACGCAGTATTTT. Amino acid sequence: CAWRRVSPDTQYF.